A single sample gave rise to the 21 T cell receptor beta chains below, sequenced in a study of molecular identifiers for immune sequencing clone quantification. TCRdb analysed the PCR reads with MiXCR anew, one entry per CDR3 protein. The table lists 15,000 to 20,000 distinct CDR3 sequences, about a fifth of them singletons, with over 5% in the top ten. Sequencing input: naive CD8+ T cells from blood, with Jurkat cell RNA spiked in. Subset described: FACS-sorted CD8+CD4-CCR7+CD45RA+ naive T cells. These receptors were obtained from a human donor in good health. Some libraries in this study had Jurkat cell RNA spiked in.

This clonotype was observed at least ten times. The CDR3 region has the DNA TGTGCCAGCAGTTTATCCTACTCGGGTTACCAAGAGACCCAGTACTTC. Amino acids: CASSLSYSGYQETQYF. This rearrangement joins TRBV27 to TRBJ2-5; D is unclear. V was pared by 0 bases and J by 0 bases, with 11 bases between. CDR1 and CDR2 from the germline V gene are MNHEY and SMNVEV (reference sequence). CDR3 size: 16 residues.

V usage is TRBV7-9 and J usage is TRBJ2-1; D call uncertain. The germline V gene encodes CDR1 SEHNR and CDR2 FQNEAQ (reference sequence). The CDR3 consists of 20 residues. Deletions cut 1 base from V and 1 base from J, with 23 bases between. CDR3 amino acids: CASSLVNSNILAWSYNEQFF. DNA of the CDR3: TGTGCCAGCAGCTTAGTAAATTCGAATATTTTGGCGTGGTCCTACAATGAGCAGTTCTTC. Using reference TRBV7-9 and TRBJ2-1 for the parts outside the CDR3, the full variable domain is DTGVSQNPRHKITKRGQNVTFRCDPISEHNRLYWYRQTLGQGPEFLTYFQNEAQLEKSRLLSDRFSAERPKGSFSTLEIQRTEQGDSAMYLCASSLVNSNILAWSYNEQFFGPGTRLTVL.

This clonotype has at least ten counts. This chain joins TRBV7-2 and TRBJ2-1, with 11 positions matching TRBD2. The CDR3 totals 16 residues. Looked up from germline, CDR1 is SGHTA and CDR2 is FQGNSA. V lost 3 bases, J lost 5 bases, and 6 bases stayed unmatched. The CDR3 DNA sequence: TGTGCCAGCAGCTTGACCCTAGCGGGAGGCAACAATGAGCAGTTCTTC. Residues: CASSLTLAGGNNEQFF.

This clonotype is medium-sized within its sample. The V and J genes are TRBV13 and TRBJ2-4, with D perhaps matching TRBD2 (5 bases). Germline V CDR1 and CDR2: PRHDT, FYEKMQ (reference sequence). The CDR3 totals 17 residues. V lost 0 bases and J 3 bases, leaving 15 bases between the germline ends. The CDR3 DNA reads TGTGCCAGCAGCTTAGGCGGTCGGGGATTTGACAAAAACATTCAGTACTTC. This gives the protein CASSLGGRGFDKNIQYF.

This chain connects TRBV14 to TRBJ2-1, with a possible D match to TRBD1 (5 bases). Trimming took 3 bases from V and 7 from J, leaving 19 bases between them. Germline CDR1 SGHDN, CDR2 FVKESK. CDR3 length: 16 residues. The CDR3 loop reads CASSQFQQAPGNEQFF. In DNA form, the CDR3 reads TGTGCCAGCAGCCAGTTCCAACAGGCTCCTGGGAATGAGCAGTTCTTC.

The chain has TRBV7-9 and TRBJ2-7, with 10 nucleotides matching TRBD2. The CDR3 covers 15 residues. Germline V gene sequence: CDR1 SEHNR, CDR2 FQNEAQ (reference sequence). V lost 5 bases to trimming and J lost 2 bases; unmatched junction nucleotides: 6. The CDR3 bases are TGTGCCAGCAGCCTCGGACTAGCGGACGCCTACGAGCAGTACTTC. This encodes CASSLGLADAYEQYF. Looking up the rest from reference TRBV7-9 and TRBJ2-7 gives the full variable domain: DTGVSQNPRHKITKRGQNVTFRCDPISEHNRLYWYRQTLGQGPEFLTYFQNEAQLEKSRLLSDRFSAERPKGSFSTLEIQRTEQGDSAMYLCASSLGLADAYEQYFGPGTRLTVT.

The sample holds many counts of this clonotype. The chain combines TRBV6-2 or TRBV6-3 with TRBJ2-1; possible D gene TRBD2, 6 bases. The V gene lost 5 bases and the J gene lost 7 bases, with 18 bases spanning the gap. The germline V gene has CDR1 MNHEY and CDR2 SVGEGT. This CDR3 is 15 amino acids long. The chain's CDR3 is CASSPLAGRTNEQFF. CDR3 sequence (DNA): TGTGCCAGCAGTCCCCTGGCGGGACGGACAAATGAGCAGTTCTTC.

In its sample, this clonotype was seen many times. The chain uses TRBV24-1 and TRBJ2-3, with 11 bases matching TRBD1. Unmatched junction bases numbered 10, after V lost 4 bases and J lost 5 bases. This CDR3 is built from 17 residues. Germline V lookup: CDR1 KGHDR, CDR2 SFDVKD. DNA of the CDR3: TGTGCCACCAGTGACCCGCCCGGGACAGGGGGTGTAGATACGCAGTATTTT. This gives the protein CATSDPPGTGGVDTQYF.

As DNA, the CDR3 is TGCAGCGTTGACGAACGACACACTGAAGCTTTCTTT. As protein: CSVDERHTEAFF. The chain employs TRBV29-1 and TRBJ1-1; D remains ambiguous. V lost 3 bases to trimming and J lost 3 bases, with 8 bases between them. CDR3 size: 12 residues. Germline loops: CDR1 SQVTM, CDR2 ANQGSEA.

In the case of this clonotype: A much more abundant neighbour one base away suggests this may be a read error. The chain joins TRBV6-5 to TRBJ2-1; 10 nucleotides match TRBD1. Germline CDR1 MNHEY, CDR2 SVGAGI. The V and J ends lost 6 bases and 8 bases, in that order; junction bases with no gene match: 13. The CDR3 has 16 residues. In nucleotides, the CDR3 is TGTGCCAGCAGCCCCTGGGGGACAGGGGATGGGGATGAGCAGTTCTTC. It translates to CASSPWGTGDGDEQFF.

This clonotype is deemed medium-sized. The rearrangement joins TRBV28 to TRBJ2-3; D gene unclear. The germline CDR1 and CDR2 sequences are MDHEN and SYDVKM. Trimming removed 3 bases from V and 2 bases from J, with 9 bases in between. The CDR3 is 14 amino acids. The CDR3 loop is CASSLVRITDTQYF. In DNA, the CDR3 is TGTGCCAGCAGTTTGGTACGGATCACAGATACGCAGTATTTT.

There are many counts of this clonotype. The chain carries TRBV19 and TRBJ1-2; D is ambiguous. Germline CDR1 is LNHDA and CDR2 is SQIVND (reference sequence). This CDR3 contains 10 residues. V was cut by 10 bases and J by 6 bases, with 9 bases left in between. The CDR3 reads CATREDGYTF. The CDR3 coding sequence is TGTGCCACAAGGGAGGATGGCTACACCTTC.

This clonotype occurred many times. The V gene is TRBV4-1, the J gene TRBJ2-2; TRBD2 might be the D (5 bases). Trimming pared 2 bases from V and 6 bases from J, leaving 13 bases between. This CDR3 is 15 amino acids long. CDR1 is MGHRA and CDR2 is YSYEKL in the germline V gene. CDR3 in amino acids: CASSQRTVAPGELFF. The CDR3 region has the DNA TGCGCCAGCAGCCAAAGGACTGTCGCACCCGGGGAGCTGTTTTTT.

On this clonotype itself: This clone may be a read error of a much larger clone one base away. J is TRBJ2-7 and V is TRBV9, with 9 bases fitting TRBD2. This CDR3 has 14 amino acids. The germline V gene encodes CDR1 SGDLS and CDR2 YYNGEE. Trimming cost V 3 bases and J 5 bases; bases outside gene matches: 6. The chain's CDR3 is CASSAALAGDEQYF. CDR3 bases: TGTGCCAGCAGCGCAGCACTAGCGGGTGACGAGCAGTACTTC. Full variable domain (missing parts from reference TRBV9 and TRBJ2-7): DSGVTQTPKHLITATGQRVTLRCSPRSGDLSVYWYQQSLDQGLQFLIQYYNGEERAKGNILERFSAQQFPDLHSELNLSSLELGDSALYFCASSAALAGDEQYFGPGTRLTVT.

By share, this clonotype counts as medium-sized. The V and J genes are TRBV12-3 or TRBV12-4 and TRBJ2-3, with D hard to call. With 7 bases removed from V and 0 bases from J, the gap between germline ends came to 20 bases. The CDR3 runs to 17 residues. The chain's CDR3 is CASTTPPVGPSTDTQYF. The CDR3 region has the DNA TGTGCCAGCACCACCCCTCCCGTTGGGCCGAGCACAGATACGCAGTATTTT.

A note on this clonotype: This may be a read error, as it is one base from a much larger clone. This chain connects TRBV7-2 to TRBJ2-3; D is perhaps TRBD2 (8 bases). The V gene lost 1 base and the J gene lost 6 bases, with 23 bases spanning the gap. The CDR3 consists of 18 residues. In germline, CDR1 is SGHTA, CDR2 FQGNSA. CDR3 sequence: CASSLDRGEGLASDTQYF. The CDR3 DNA follows: TGTGCCAGCAGCTTAGACAGGGGTGAAGGACTAGCTTCCGATACGCAGTATTTT. Variable domain in full (rest from reference TRBV7-2 and TRBJ2-3): GAGVSQSPSNKVTEKGKDVELRCDPISGHTALYWYRQSLGQGLEFLIYFQGNSAPDKSGLPSDRFSAERTGGSVSTLTIQRTQQEDSAVYLCASSLDRGEGLASDTQYFGPGTRLTVL.

This chain links TRBV7-2 with TRBJ2-7; D uncertain. This CDR3 is built from 12 residues. CDR1 SGHTA and CDR2 FQGNSA come from the germline V gene. With 3 bases removed from V and 12 bases from J, the gap between germline ends came to 15 bases. The CDR3 sequence: CASSLDVSTWYF. As DNA, the CDR3 is TGTGCCAGCAGCTTGGACGTCAGTACGTGGTACTTC. Full variable domain (rest looked up from reference TRBV7-2 and TRBJ2-7): GAGVSQSPSNKVTEKGKDVELRCDPISGHTALYWYRQSLGQGLEFLIYFQGNSAPDKSGLPSDRFSAERTGGSVSTLTIQRTQQEDSAVYLCASSLDVSTWYFGPGTRLTVT.

V usage is TRBV15 and J usage is TRBJ1-2; D is possibly TRBD1 (5 bases). Germline values: CDR1 LNHNV, CDR2 YYDKDF (reference sequence). The CDR3 has 12 residues. With 3 bases removed from V and 13 bases from J, the gap between germline ends came to 15 bases. The CDR3 spells CATSRGPTAGTF. The CDR3 DNA sequence: TGTGCCACCAGCAGGGGGCCGACGGCGGGCACCTTC. Using reference TRBV15 and TRBJ1-2 for the parts outside the CDR3, the full variable domain is DAMVIQNPRYQVTQFGKPVTLSCSQTLNHNVMYWYQQKSSQAPKLLFHYYDKDFNNEADTPDNFQSRRPNTSFCFLDIRSPGLGDTAMYLCATSRGPTAGTFGSGTRLTVV.

Points on this clonotype: Sequence at one end of the junction differs from germline and may be a read error. This chain joins TRBV19 and TRBJ1-2, with a tentative D call TRBD1 (5 bases). CDR1 LNHDA and CDR2 SQIVND come from the germline V gene (reference sequence). This CDR3 comprises 15 residues. The CDR3 DNA reads as TGTGCCAGTAATATAATGGGCAGGGCAGCTGATGGCTACACCTTC. Residues: CASNIMGRAADGYTF.

In this sample, this clonotype turned up many times. The V gene is TRBV27, the J gene TRBJ2-7; TRBD2 aligns across 11 bases. The CDR3 contains 15 residues. CDR1 is MNHEY and CDR2 is SMNVEV in the germline V gene (reference sequence). The J segment lost 4 bases and the V segment lost 2 bases, leaving 4 bases of the junction unmatched. CDR3 in amino acids: CASSLGTSGGYEQYF. CDR3 bases: TGTGCCAGCAGTTTAGGGACTAGCGGAGGGTACGAGCAGTACTTC.

V is TRBV11-2 and J is TRBJ2-7, with no clear D. The CDR3 totals 14 residues. The ends were cut back, 0 bases at V and 3 bases at J, with 9 bases in the middle. In germline, CDR1 is SGHAT, CDR2 FQNNGV. The CDR3 DNA is TGTGCCAGCAGCTTAGATTTAAGTTTCTACGAGCAGTACTTC. Residues: CASSLDLSFYEQYF.